This entry concerns a single T cell receptor beta chain. This entry comes from a study of blood T cell repertoires in COVID-19. The data were produced by immunoSEQ multiplex PCR, yet TCRdb's version contains in-frame clones alone and is incomplete. The table includes some 460,000 clones, about 85% detected once. The CDR3 covers 15 residues. V lost 2 bases and J lost 2, with 10 bases in between. Germline V gives CDR1 MNHEY, CDR2 SVGEGT. The J gene is TRBJ1-5, the V gene TRBV6-2 or TRBV6-3, with a possible D match to TRBD1 (5 bases). Sequenced sample: PBMCs or T cells enriched from blood (not recorded which). The sequence came from a woman aged 18-30 years with acute COVID-19. DNA for the CDR3: TGTGCCAGCAGTTACCGGACACTGGGCAATCAGCCCCAGCATTTT. As protein: CASSYRTLGNQPQHF.